This T cell receptor (beta chain) was recovered during a study of CD8 T cells in ankylosing spondylitis. This clonotype was detected only a few times. Its target is unknown. Study-wide results and caveats: Disease-linked clones were CD8+ and relatively rare in peripheral blood. Matched synovial fluid from ankylosing spondylitis patients was reported to be enriched for disease-linked clones. Certain motif variants had earlier appeared in reactive arthritis synovial fluid and blood.

The CDR3 covers 14 residues. The V gene end was trimmed by 10 bases and the J gene end by 7 bases; junction bases not matched to a gene: 11. Germline CDR1 KGHDR, CDR2 SFDVKD. Quantitative 5'-RACE was performed with molecular barcodes, and it yielded the TCR beta libraries. TCRdb itself ran the 5' RACE reads through MiXCR, one entry per CDR3 protein. The data hold 100,000 to 150,000 distinct CDR3 sequences, with approximately 10% observed a single time. Sequenced input: blood, either unsorted or a sorted T cell fraction (not recorded which). The V call is TRBV24-1, the J call TRBJ2-1; TRBD2 agrees at 8 bases. The source is a female donor with ankylosing spondylitis or in good health (not recorded which). CDR3 nucleotide sequence: TGTGCCACTAGAGGTGAAGCGGGAGATAATGAGCAGTTCTTC. It codes for CATRGEAGDNEQFF.